The source of this T cell receptor beta chain is a study of cytotoxic CD8 clonotypes in ibrutinib-treated CLL. Study-wide points: Sampling times differed between sustained-remission and progressing patients. Ibrutinib response saw clonality rise, and progression saw it return toward baseline. Clonality correlated strongly with circulating CD8+ T cells and exceeded age-matched healthy donors at baseline.

For this clone: Its antigen is still unknown.

Sequencing was designed to attain a depth spanning 1 in 200,000 to 1 in 1 million T cells. The method was immunoSEQ multiplex PCR; TCRdb's version includes in-frame clones alone and lacks a portion of them. The repertoire holds some 170,000 clones, with 88% as singletons. The CDR3 loop spans 16 amino acids. V was cut by 2 bases and J by 0 bases, with 14 bases left in between. The germline V gene has CDR1 LGHNA and CDR2 YNFKEQ. The source material was PBMCs, sampled at disease progression, from a patient treated with ibrutinib. The clonotype originates from a human donor with chronic lymphocytic leukemia. V gene TRBV4-2 combines with J gene TRBJ2-7; D is uncertain. The DNA of the CDR3 is TGTGCCAGCAGCCAATCCAGTGACACAAGCTCCTACGAGCAGTACTTC. Translated, it gives CASSQSSDTSSYEQYF.